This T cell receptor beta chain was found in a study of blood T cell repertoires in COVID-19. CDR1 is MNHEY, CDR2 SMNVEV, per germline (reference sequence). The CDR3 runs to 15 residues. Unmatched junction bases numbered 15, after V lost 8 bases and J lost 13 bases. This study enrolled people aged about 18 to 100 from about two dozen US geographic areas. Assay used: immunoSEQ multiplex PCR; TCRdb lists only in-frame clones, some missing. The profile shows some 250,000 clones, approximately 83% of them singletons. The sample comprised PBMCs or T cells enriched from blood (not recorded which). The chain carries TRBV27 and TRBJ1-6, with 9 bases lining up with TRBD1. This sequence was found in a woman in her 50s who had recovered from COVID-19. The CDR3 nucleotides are TGTGCCAGCCGAGGACAGGGGTTGAAGTCAGTCCCCCTCCACTTT. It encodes CASRGQGLKSVPLHF.